This record looks at one T cell receptor beta chain sequence and its context. Its recognized antigen is unknown. The input lacks base qualities; no much larger clone sits a single base away. Libraries were prepared through the immunoSEQ multiplex PCR assay. The source is immuneACCESS, and TCRdb retained only in-frame sequences with V and J called. Part of the clones is not carried over; for the studies checked, unresolved V genes explain less than half of this, and the remainder is unexplained. The sample table records fewer than 80,000 clones; around 85% of these occur just once. The ten largest clones add up to about 5% of the sample. The data were obtained in a study of technical replicates of blood from a handful of donors (dated by TCRdb to about 2017). Its CDR3 holds 16 amino acids, cysteine through phenylalanine. The kept DNA is CDR3 alone, 48 bases in frame from the first base. V is reduced by 4 bases and J by 5 bases, leaving a spacing of 21 bases between them. CDR1 is given as SGDLS and CDR2 as YYNGEE, both from the germline V gene.

Sequences were obtained from PBMCs. The TCR was taken from a human donor in good health. Some clones in this sample may be carry-over from other donors' samples. This receptor chain uses TRBV9 and TRBJ1-1, with no confidently assigned D gene. The CDR3 region reads CASSPREGWLRTEAFF. The nucleotide sequence reads as follows: TGTGCCAGCAGCCCCCGGGAGGGATGGTTAAGGACTGAAGCTTTCTTT.